The 28 T cell receptor beta chains in this list originate from one sample, sequenced in a study of cytomegalovirus exposure and HLA in healthy donors. In the PCR, 60 Vbeta and 13 Jbeta primers were used. Using immunoSEQ multiplex PCR, the repertoire was profiled, and TCRdb retains in-frame clones only, with some absent. The repertoire table contains 120,000 to 150,000 clones. Specimen: PBMCs. Receptor source: a woman aged 45-65 years in good health and CMV-seronegative.

V and J are TRBV4-1 and TRBJ1-1; a weak D match, TRBD1 (5 bases). Germline CDR1 MGHRA, CDR2 YSYEKL. The CDR3 length is 15 residues. V lost 0 bases, J lost 7 bases, and 15 bases lay in between. The chain's CDR3 is CASSQDRQGRIEAFF. The CDR3 DNA reads TGCGCCAGCAGCCAAGACAGGCAGGGTAGAATTGAAGCTTTCTTT.

The V call is TRBV5-8, the J call TRBJ2-7; D is possibly TRBD2 (6 bases). The V gene's germline CDR1 is SGHTS and CDR2 YDEGEE. Trimming left V 0 bases short and J 6 bases short, with 10 bases between. The CDR3 has 13 residues. CDR3 nucleotide sequence: TGTGCCAGCAGCTTGGCCCGGGGGAGCGAGCAGTACTTC. This sequence encodes CASSLARGSEQYF.

The chain links TRBV19 to TRBJ1-2; no clear D. This CDR3 has 13 residues. Germline V CDR1 and CDR2: LNHDA, SQIVND (reference sequence). Trimming removed 3 bases at V and 4 bases at J, with 9 bases between. CDR3 region: CASSIGTAYGYTF. The CDR3 DNA reads TGTGCCAGTAGTATTGGTACAGCCTATGGCTACACCTTC.

The rearrangement links TRBV6-5 to TRBJ2-7; D may be TRBD2 (7 bases). From germline, CDR1 is MNHEY and CDR2 SVGAGI. With 2 bases removed from V and 5 bases from J, the gap between germline ends came to 16 bases. CDR3 length: 15 amino acids. The CDR3 protein is CASSYIGGGLNEQYF. The CDR3 DNA reads TGTGCCAGCAGTTACATAGGGGGGGGCCTGAACGAGCAGTACTTC.

The chain combines TRBV7-2 with TRBJ2-3; no firm D call. Trimming took off 4 bases at V and 6 bases at J, with 11 bases between the two ends. CDR1 is SGHTA and CDR2 is FQGNSA in the germline V gene. CDR3 size: 13 residues. The CDR3 region is CASSSRHADTQYF. The CDR3, as DNA: TGTGCCAGCAGCTCCCGCCATGCGGATACGCAGTATTTT. Combining the CDR3 with reference TRBV7-2 and TRBJ2-3 gives the whole variable domain GAGVSQSPSNKVTEKGKDVELRCDPISGHTALYWYRQSLGQGLEFLIYFQGNSAPDKSGLPSDRFSAERTGGSVSTLTIQRTQQEDSAVYLCASSSRHADTQYFGPGTRLTVL.

The chain joins TRBV5-1 to TRBJ2-4, with D possibly matching TRBD2 (5 bases). CDR1 is SGHRS and CDR2 is YFSETQ in the germline V gene. The CDR3 is 15 residues long. V shed 2 bases and J shed 8 bases, with 17 bases lying between them. The CDR3 spells CASSLTATPRDIQYF. Written as DNA, the CDR3 is TGCGCCAGCAGCTTAACGGCCACCCCGAGGGACATTCAGTACTTC.

The chain is built from TRBV7-2 and TRBJ1-5; D unresolved. V was cut by 2 bases and J by 5 bases, with 16 bases left in between. CDR3 length: 16 amino acids. Germline V gene lookup returns CDR1 SGHTA and CDR2 FQGNSA. CDR3 sequence: CASSLNGGRADQPQHF. CDR3 coding DNA: TGTGCCAGCAGCTTAAATGGTGGGCGGGCGGATCAGCCCCAGCATTTT. Full variable domain (rest looked up from reference TRBV7-2 and TRBJ1-5): GAGVSQSPSNKVTEKGKDVELRCDPISGHTALYWYRQSLGQGLEFLIYFQGNSAPDKSGLPSDRFSAERTGGSVSTLTIQRTQQEDSAVYLCASSLNGGRADQPQHFGDGTRLSIL.

The CDR3 loop reads CAISEGDTEAFF. The DNA of the CDR3 is TGTGCCATCAGCGAAGGGGACACTGAAGCTTTCTTT. The chain links TRBV10-3 to TRBJ1-1; D may be TRBD1 (5 bases). V was pared by 6 bases and J by 3 bases, with 8 bases between. The CDR3 runs to 12 residues. Germline CDR1 is ENHRY and CDR2 is SYGVKD.

V usage is TRBV5-1 and J usage is TRBJ1-2; D possibly corresponds to TRBD1 (6 bases). The CDR3 loop spans 14 amino acids. Germline values: CDR1 SGHRS, CDR2 YFSETQ. Between the trimmed V and J ends, which lost 4 bases and 1 base, there was a span of 11 bases. The CDR3 nucleotides read TGCGCCAGCAGCAGGACAGAGGGTAACTATGGCTACACCTTC. Translation: CASSRTEGNYGYTF.

The chain couples TRBV9 to TRBJ2-5; D might be TRBD2 (6 bases). The end of the DNA fits TRBJ2-7 better, so the J call may be wrong. Germline values: CDR1 SGDLS, CDR2 YYNGEE. This CDR3 is built from 14 residues. DNA for the CDR3: TGTGCCAGCAACCAGGGACTGCTCAGGAACGAGCAGTACTTC. Translated, it gives CASNQGLLRNEQYF.

This rearrangement joins TRBV27 to TRBJ2-3; unclear D gene. The CDR3 covers 14 residues. From germline, CDR1 is MNHEY and CDR2 SMNVEV (reference sequence). With 6 bases removed from V and 4 bases from J, the gap between germline ends came to 14 bases. CDR3 region: CASRIQYRADTQYF. For the CDR3, the DNA is TGTGCCAGCAGGATCCAGTACCGGGCAGATACGCAGTATTTT.

The chain joins TRBV2 to TRBJ1-4; 7 bases are a match to TRBD1. V gave up 6 bases and J gave up 8 bases; unmatched junction bases: 9. The germline V gene has CDR1 SNHLY and CDR2 FYNNEI. This CDR3 has 14 amino acids. The CDR3 sequence is CASRATGSVEKLFF. CDR3 nucleotide sequence: TGTGCCAGCAGGGCGACAGGGTCTGTGGAAAAACTGTTTTTT.

The J gene is TRBJ2-2, the V gene TRBV28; 8 nucleotides agree with TRBD2. Germline-derived CDR1 and CDR2 are MDHEN and SYDVKM. The V gene end was trimmed by 1 base and the J gene end by 0 bases; junction bases not matched to a gene: 4. The CDR3 extends over 17 amino acids. CDR3 protein: CASSLFAGGANTGELFF. The DNA for the CDR3 is TGTGCCAGCAGTTTATTTGCGGGGGGAGCGAACACCGGGGAGCTGTTTTTT.

For this clone: Germline and junction disagree at one end, which may indicate a read error. The rearrangement links TRBV25-1 to TRBJ2-7, with 8 bases identical to TRBD1. Germline CDR1 and CDR2: MGHDK and SYGVNS. The CDR3 has 13 residues. The DNA of the CDR3 is TGTGCCAGCGCGGGACAGGCCAACTACAAGCAGTACTTC. It codes for CASAGQANYKQYF.

V gene TRBV4-1 combines with J gene TRBJ1-3, with 7 bases aligning to TRBD1. Germline-derived CDR1 and CDR2 are MGHRA and YSYEKL. The trim removed 2 bases at V and 5 bases at J, leaving 6 bases unmatched. There are 15 residues in the CDR3. CDR3 sequence (DNA): TGCGCCAGCAGCCAACATACAGGGGTCCGAAACACCATATATTTT. Amino acid sequence: CASSQHTGVRNTIYF.

V gene TRBV18 combines with J gene TRBJ2-1, with 11 bases lining up with TRBD1. Losses at the gene ends were 0 bases for V and 3 bases for J; bases not matched to a gene: 4. This CDR3 contains 17 residues. Germline V gene sequence: CDR1 KGHSH, CDR2 LQKENI. The CDR3 loop is CASSPPLGQGDYNEQFF. CDR3 in DNA: TGTGCCAGCTCACCACCATTGGGACAGGGGGACTACAATGAGCAGTTCTTC.

The CDR3 sequence is CATLGGNTEAFF. Written as DNA, the CDR3 is TGTGCCACCCTGGGGGGGAACACTGAAGCTTTCTTT. This chain joins TRBV15 and TRBJ1-1; perhaps TRBD1 as D (5 bases). Trimming removed 8 bases at V and 1 base at J, with 8 bases between. Germline-derived CDR1 and CDR2 are LNHNV and YYDKDF (reference sequence). The CDR3 is made up of 12 amino acids.

The chain combines TRBV19 with TRBJ2-1, with 7 bases aligning to TRBD1. The CDR3 runs 14 residues. Germline V lookup: CDR1 LNHDA, CDR2 SQIVND (reference sequence). With 6 bases clipped from V and 0 bases from J, the junction kept 2 bases outside the gene matches. In DNA form, the CDR3 reads TGTGCCAGTAGAGGGACAGCCTCCTACAATGAGCAGTTCTTC. Its translation is CASRGTASYNEQFF. Using reference TRBV19 and TRBJ2-1 for the parts outside the CDR3, the full variable domain is DGGITQSPKYLFRKEGQNVTLSCEQNLNHDAMYWYRQDPGQGLRLIYYSQIVNDFQKGDIAEGYSVSREKKESFPLTVTSAQKNPTAFYLCASRGTASYNEQFFGPGTRLTVL.

The chain is built from TRBV30 and TRBJ1-5; weak D call: TRBD1 (5 bases). The CDR3 is made up of 16 amino acids. Trimming left V 2 bases short and J 0 bases short, with 14 bases between. The V gene's germline CDR1 is GTSNPN and CDR2 SVGIG (reference sequence). CDR3 coding DNA: TGTGCCTGGAGTAAGCAGGGAACTTATAGCAATCAGCCCCAGCATTTT. It codes for CAWSKQGTYSNQPQHF.

As to this clone: At one end, the junction sequence differs from germline, possibly due to a read error. The rearrangement joins TRBV9 to TRBJ2-5; maybe TRBD1 (6 bases). This CDR3 comprises 14 residues. Germline V CDR1 and CDR2: SGDLS, YYNGEE. The CDR3 DNA follows: TGTGCCAGCAGCCTCAGGGGCGACCAGGAGACCCAGTACTTC. As protein: CASSLRGDQETQYF.

V gene TRBV6-6 combines with J gene TRBJ1-5; 7 nucleotides line up with TRBD1. Per germline, CDR1 MNHNY and CDR2 SVGAGI (reference sequence). V lost 5 bases to trimming and J lost 7 bases; unmatched junction nucleotides: 11. There are 15 residues in the CDR3. CDR3 loop: CASSRDSWGWQPQHF. The CDR3 DNA follows: TGTGCCAGCAGTCGGGACAGCTGGGGCTGGCAGCCCCAGCATTTT.

V and J are TRBV30 and TRBJ1-3; TRBD1 is a possible D gene (6 bases). V was pared by 2 bases and J by 3 bases, with 11 bases between. The CDR3 consists of 14 residues. Per germline, CDR1 GTSNPN and CDR2 SVGIG (reference sequence). The CDR3 nucleotides are TGTGCCTGGAGTCGGGGGGCGGGTGGAAACACCATATATTTT. Translating it yields CAWSRGAGGNTIYF.

This sequence joins TRBV4-1 and TRBJ2-1; 10 bases are shared with TRBD2. CDR1 MGHRA and CDR2 YSYEKL come from the germline V gene. The CDR3 runs to 16 residues. V trimming: 4 bases; J trimming: 9 bases; junction bases outside the gene matches: 12. CDR3 sequence (DNA): TGCGCCAGCAGCCCAAGGGAGCGGGGGGGCGGTGGTGAGCAGTTCTTC. As protein: CASSPRERGGGGEQFF.

The chain employs TRBV5-1 and TRBJ1-1, with TRBD1 identical over 10 bases. V gave up 0 bases and J gave up 10 bases; unmatched junction bases: 6. The CDR3 extends over 14 amino acids. The germline CDR1 and CDR2 sequences are SGHRS and YFSETQ. The CDR3: CASSLDRTGGRAFF. CDR3 nucleotides: TGCGCCAGCAGCTTGGACAGGACAGGGGGAAGAGCTTTCTTT.

The V and J genes are TRBV5-5 and TRBJ1-1; D not resolved. CDR1 SGHKS and CDR2 YYEKEE come from the germline V gene (reference sequence). V gave up 0 bases and J gave up 0 bases, with 3 bases separating them. The CDR3 runs to 13 residues. CDR3 DNA sequence: TGTGCCAGCAGCTTGGCCTTGAACACTGAAGCTTTCTTT. This gives the protein CASSLALNTEAFF.

V usage is TRBV6-5 and J usage is TRBJ1-1; D gene ambiguous. Germline assignment: CDR1 MNHEY and CDR2 SVGAGI. This CDR3 spans 13 amino acids. Trimming stripped 8 bases from V and 1 base from J, with 11 bases between. CDR3 bases: TGTGCCAGCTCTTTTAACAGGAACACTGAAGCTTTCTTT. It is translated as CASSFNRNTEAFF.

The rearrangement links TRBV9 to TRBJ2-5; TRBD2 aligns across 8 bases. After removal of 5 bases from V and 2 bases from J, the junction contained 5 bases not matched to a gene. The germline V gene has CDR1 SGDLS and CDR2 YYNGEE. The CDR3 has 14 amino acids. The CDR3 is CASSALAAQETQYF. In DNA, the CDR3 is TGTGCCAGCAGTGCACTAGCGGCACAAGAGACCCAGTACTTC. Full variable domain (missing parts from reference TRBV9 and TRBJ2-5): DSGVTQTPKHLITATGQRVTLRCSPRSGDLSVYWYQQSLDQGLQFLIQYYNGEERAKGNILERFSAQQFPDLHSELNLSSLELGDSALYFCASSALAAQETQYFGPGTRLLVL.

The V gene is TRBV28, the J gene TRBJ2-3; D perhaps matches TRBD2 (6 bases). The CDR3 is 12 amino acids. Germline V lookup: CDR1 MDHEN, CDR2 SYDVKM. V was trimmed by 3 bases and J by 10 bases, leaving 11 bases between them. The CDR3 coding sequence is TGTGCCAGCAGTTTCCCCGGGGGTCCGCAGTATTTT. Its protein is CASSFPGGPQYF.